This T cell receptor (beta chain) was observed in a study of T cell changes during pregnancy in multiple sclerosis. Method: immunoSEQ multiplex PCR; TCRdb's copy keeps in-frame clones and lacks some. The data contain about 31,000 clones, about nine tenths of them singletons. V lost 5 bases and J 4 bases, leaving 15 bases between the germline ends. The length of the CDR3 is 15 residues. Germline V lookup: CDR1 SGHTA, CDR2 FQGTGA. The sample was CD8+ T cells from peripheral blood mononuclear cells, taken in the second trimester of pregnancy. The clonotype comes from a female donor with multiple sclerosis, enrolled in a pregnancy study. This sequence joins TRBV7-3 and TRBJ2-1; tentative D call: TRBD2 (6 bases). This chain's CDR3 is CASSPRLGSYNEQFF. In nucleotides, the CDR3 is TGTGCCAGCAGCCCTCGACTAGGATCGTACAATGAGCAGTTCTTC.